Following are 27 T cell receptor beta chains from one sample sequenced in a study of blood T cells in healthy people across ages. It was with a sample-barcoded 5' primer and a J-beta primer mix that a second PCR of roughly 7 to 12 cycles was run. TCRdb itself ran the 5' RACE reads through MiXCR, one entry per CDR3 protein. The sample holds approximately 1.5 million distinct CDR3 sequences, roughly 43% seen once. Sequenced material: blood. These receptors were taken from a woman aged 18 to 35 in good health.

This clonotype was detected only a few times. V usage is TRBV20-1 and J usage is TRBJ2-1; D possibly corresponds to TRBD2 (5 bases). Looked up from germline, CDR1 is DFQATT and CDR2 is SNEGSKA (reference sequence). Trimming took 0 bases from V and 4 from J, leaving 16 bases between them. The CDR3 extends over 16 amino acids. The CDR3 loop is CSARDFPGIGYNEQFF. CDR3 nucleotides: TGCAGTGCTAGAGATTTTCCGGGGATCGGGTACAATGAGCAGTTCTTC.

The chain uses TRBV6-6 and TRBJ1-5; TRBD1 agrees at 9 bases. The length of the CDR3 is 13 residues. Germline V CDR1 and CDR2: MNHNY, SVGAGI (reference sequence). V shed 9 bases and J 7 bases; nucleotides not matched to a gene: 7. The CDR3 sequence is CARGQGTDQPQHF. CDR3 in DNA: TGTGCCAGGGGACAGGGCACGGACCAGCCCCAGCATTTT.

This sequence joins TRBV20-1 and TRBJ2-1; possibly TRBD2 for D (7 bases). Germline CDR1 and CDR2: DFQATT and SNEGSKA (reference sequence). The ends were cut back, 0 bases at V and 8 bases at J, with 17 bases in the middle. This CDR3 spans 15 amino acids. CDR3 residues: CSARDRGGGLHEQFF. CDR3 in DNA: TGCAGTGCTAGAGATAGGGGAGGGGGGTTGCATGAGCAGTTCTTC.

This clonotype came up a few times. The chain employs TRBV29-1 and TRBJ1-1; unclear D gene. V was pared by 0 bases and J by 3 bases, with 11 bases between. The CDR3 runs 14 residues. The germline CDR1 and CDR2 sequences are SQVTM and ANQGSEA. The CDR3: CSVEDPGSHTEAFF. In DNA, the CDR3 is TGCAGCGTTGAAGATCCGGGCAGCCACACTGAAGCTTTCTTT.

This sequence joins TRBV29-1 and TRBJ2-7; TRBD1 aligns across 10 bases. With 7 bases clipped from V and 1 base from J, the junction kept 4 bases outside the gene matches. This CDR3 spans 13 amino acids. Germline values: CDR1 SQVTM, CDR2 ANQGSEA. The CDR3 sequence is CSAWDRGSYEQYF. As DNA, the CDR3 is TGCAGCGCCTGGGACAGGGGTTCCTACGAGCAGTACTTC.

This clonotype has just one count. V and J are TRBV7-2 and TRBJ1-1; TRBD1 is a possible D gene (6 bases). The length of the CDR3 is 13 residues. Trimming stripped 2 bases from V and 5 bases from J, with 9 bases between. The germline CDR1 and CDR2 sequences are SGHTA and FQGNSA. DNA of the CDR3: TGTGCCAGCAGCTTAACCACAGGGACTGAAGCTTTCTTT. Amino acid sequence: CASSLTTGTEAFF.

The chain uses TRBV20-1 and TRBJ2-3; 10 bases are a match to TRBD2. Germline CDR1 and CDR2: DFQATT and SNEGSKA (reference sequence). The junction had 1 base not matched to a gene; V was cut back by 1 base and J by 3 bases. There are 14 residues in the CDR3. Here the CDR3 reads CSARGGLATDTQYF. The CDR3 bases are TGCAGTGCTAGAGGGGGACTAGCGACAGATACGCAGTATTTT.

The gene calls are TRBV11-2 and TRBJ2-1, with 10 bases lining up with TRBD2. The CDR3 loop spans 19 amino acids. From germline, CDR1 is SGHAT and CDR2 FQNNGV. J was trimmed by 0 bases and V by 0 bases; bases with no gene match: 8. CDR3 DNA: TGTGCCAGCAGCTTAGATCCCCTCACTAGCGGGATCTCCTACAATGAGCAGTTCTTC. Protein sequence: CASSLDPLTSGISYNEQFF. Full variable domain (outside the CDR3, taken from reference TRBV11-2 and TRBJ2-1): EAGVAQSPRYKIIEKRQSVAFWCNPISGHATLYWYQQILGQGPKLLIQFQNNGVVDDSQLPKDRFSAERLKGVDSTLKIQPAKLEDSAVYLCASSLDPLTSGISYNEQFFGPGTRLTVL.

This chain uses TRBV21-1 with TRBJ2-7; TRBD1 is the table's D call and was not checked against the DNA. TRBV21-1 is listed as a pseudogene. The CDR3 runs to 13 residues. In nucleotides, the CDR3 is TGTGCCAGCAGCCTCCGAGGACAGGGCCAGCAGTACTTC. Protein product: CASSLRGQGQQYF.

The chain is built from TRBV20-1 and TRBJ1-2; D uncertain. V lost 3 bases to trimming and J lost 7 bases, with 12 bases between them. From germline, CDR1 is DFQATT and CDR2 SNEGSKA (reference sequence). The CDR3 extends over 12 amino acids. The CDR3 DNA is TGCAGTGCTAGGGCGACGGCGGGTGGCTACACCTTC. Its protein is CSARATAGGYTF.

This clonotype is a singleton in its sample. V is TRBV29-1 and J is TRBJ2-5, with D possibly matching TRBD1 (6 bases). CDR3 length: 11 amino acids. V shed 4 bases and J shed 5 bases, with 8 bases lying between them. Germline V gene data show CDR1 as SQVTM and CDR2 as ANQGSEA. The DNA of the CDR3 is TGCAGCGTTGGACAGGCGGAGACCCAGTACTTC. Amino acids: CSVGQAETQYF.

This clonotype came up a few times. The chain combines TRBV27 with TRBJ1-1, with 7 bases aligning to TRBD1. The CDR3 extends over 14 amino acids. J lost 5 bases, V lost 6 bases, and 9 bases had no gene match. Germline loops: CDR1 MNHEY, CDR2 SMNVEV (reference sequence). CDR3 loop: CASRAQGMGTEAFF. CDR3 bases: TGTGCCAGCAGGGCACAGGGGATGGGGACTGAAGCTTTCTTT.

A word on this clonotype: It may be a read error: a sequence one base away is much more abundant. The V and J genes are TRBV14 and TRBJ2-3; TRBD1 matches at 9 bases. The length of the CDR3 is 13 residues. In germline, CDR1 is SGHDN, CDR2 FVKESK. The CDR3 bases are TGTGCCAGCAGCCGGACAGGGGCAGATACGCAGTGTTTT. Its protein product is CASSRTGADTQCF.

V gene TRBV7-7 combines with J gene TRBJ2-5; D possibly corresponds to TRBD2 (5 bases). This CDR3 contains 14 residues. The germline gives CDR1 SSHAT, CDR2 FNYEAQ (reference sequence). CDR3 nucleotide sequence: TGTGATAGCAGTTACAGTACTAGTGGAGAGACCCAGTACTTC. Amino acid sequence: CDSSYSTSGETQYF.

The V and J genes are TRBV7-9 and TRBJ2-3; 7 positions agree with TRBD2. The germline CDR1 and CDR2 sequences are SEHNR and FQNEAQ (reference sequence). The junction had 13 bases not matched to a gene; V was cut back by 0 bases and J by 4 bases. CDR3 length: 18 residues. The CDR3 reads CASSLAKLWREFPDTQYF. In nucleotides, the CDR3 is TGTGCCAGCAGCTTAGCCAAGTTGTGGCGGGAGTTCCCAGATACGCAGTATTTT.

V usage is TRBV12-3 or TRBV12-4 and J usage is TRBJ2-4, with TRBD2 identical over 12 bases. Matching the DNA end better, TRBJ2-7 makes the J call doubtful. The CDR3 contains 15 residues. This chain's CDR3 is CASSHLAGGVDEQYF. The CDR3 nucleotides are TGTGCCAGCAGCCATCTAGCGGGAGGGGTCGACGAGCAGTACTTC.

The chain couples TRBV6-6 to TRBJ1-2; no clear D. This CDR3 spans 13 amino acids. The germline V gene encodes CDR1 MNHNY and CDR2 SVGAGI (reference sequence). Trimming cost V 6 bases and J 3 bases, with 11 bases left between them. CDR3 in DNA: TGTGCCAGCAGCCCCGGGGAATACTATGGCTACACCTTC. Translation: CASSPGEYYGYTF.

This clonotype has just a few counts. The V and J genes are TRBV9 and TRBJ1-2; no clear D. The V gene lost 0 bases and the J gene lost 8 bases, with 11 bases spanning the gap. Per germline, CDR1 SGDLS and CDR2 YYNGEE. The CDR3 is made up of 13 amino acids. CDR3 residues: CASSVGAGLGYTF. The CDR3 DNA reads as TGTGCCAGCAGCGTAGGAGCCGGTTTAGGCTACACCTTC.

The CDR3 DNA is TGTGCCAGCTCGGCCAGTTATCAGCCCCAGCATTTT. Protein product: CASSASYQPQHF. The V gene is TRBV18, the J gene TRBJ1-5; D is unresolved. This CDR3 is 12 amino acids long. Germline CDR1 and CDR2: KGHSH and LQKENI. Trimming shortened V by 6 bases and J by 5 bases, and 8 bases separated the two germline ends.

This rearrangement joins TRBV6-1 to TRBJ1-6, with 9 bases lining up with TRBD1. This CDR3 comprises 16 residues. Germline lookup yields CDR1 MNHNS and CDR2 SASEGT. The J segment lost 8 bases and the V segment lost 5 bases, leaving 10 bases of the junction unmatched. The CDR3: CASSSRDRDRDSPLHF. The CDR3 coding sequence is TGTGCCAGCAGTTCCCGGGACAGGGATAGGGATTCACCCCTCCACTTT.

The gene calls are TRBV27 and TRBJ2-1; TRBD2 agrees at 9 bases. Germline CDR1 is MNHEY and CDR2 is SMNVEV (reference sequence). The CDR3 extends over 15 amino acids. J lost 8 bases, V lost 5 bases, and 10 bases had no gene match. The CDR3 is CASSNSGRTHDEQFF. The CDR3 DNA reads TGTGCCAGCAGTAATAGCGGGAGAACTCACGATGAGCAGTTCTTC.

This clonotype was found a few times. CDR3 amino acids: CASSVGVVKNIQYF. The CDR3 DNA is TGTGCCAGCAGCGTAGGAGTGGTCAAAAACATTCAGTACTTC. The chain combines TRBV9 with TRBJ2-4; D uncertain. Germline V gives CDR1 SGDLS, CDR2 YYNGEE. V was cut by 0 bases and J by 3 bases, with 7 bases left in between. CDR3 size: 14 residues.

This clonotype was seen more than once but under ten times. The rearrangement joins TRBV20-1 to TRBJ2-1; 9 bases are shared with TRBD2. Losses at the gene ends were 5 bases for V and 15 bases for J; bases not matched to a gene: 29. CDR1 and CDR2 from the germline V gene are DFQATT and SNEGSKA (reference sequence). The CDR3 is 18 residues long. The CDR3 protein is CSAFDGGRALGTGNSRFF. Here the CDR3 DNA reads TGCAGTGCTTTCGATGGCGGGAGGGCCCTCGGAACGGGTAATTCCCGGTTCTTC.

The CDR3 coding sequence is TGTGCCAGCGGAAGAGCGCGGGGCACCGGGGAGCTGTTTTTT. Translation gives CASGRARGTGELFF. The rearrangement joins TRBV27 to TRBJ2-2; D might be TRBD2 (6 bases). The CDR3 loop spans 14 amino acids. CDR1 and CDR2 from the germline V gene are MNHEY and SMNVEV (reference sequence). V lost 8 bases and J 4 bases, leaving 14 bases between the germline ends.

This clonotype has just a few counts. The rearrangement links TRBV7-6 to TRBJ2-1, with TRBD2 as a possible D gene (7 bases). Between the trimmed V and J ends, which lost 1 base and 3 bases, there was a span of 16 bases. CDR3 length: 17 amino acids. Germline loops: CDR1 SGHVS, CDR2 FNYEAQ. This chain's CDR3 is CASSLGLRGRFYNEQFF. CDR3 nucleotide sequence: TGTGCCAGCAGCTTAGGGTTGCGGGGGCGGTTCTACAATGAGCAGTTCTTC.

This clonotype was seen more than once but under ten times. The genes are TRBV14 and TRBJ1-2, with D possibly TRBD1 on 6 matching bases. V was cut by 0 bases and J by 4 bases, with 15 bases left in between. The CDR3 runs to 16 residues. The germline gives CDR1 SGHDN, CDR2 FVKESK. The CDR3 loop is CASSQDPRTASYGYTF. CDR3 DNA: TGTGCCAGCAGCCAAGATCCCCGGACAGCTTCCTATGGCTACACCTTC.

This chain uses TRBV3-1 with TRBJ2-5, with TRBD1 matching 8 bases. J was trimmed by 3 bases and V by 2 bases; bases with no gene match: 5. The germline gives CDR1 LGHDT, CDR2 YNNKEL (reference sequence). CDR3 size: 15 residues. The CDR3 sequence: CASSQLGQGKETQYF. CDR3 bases: TGTGCCAGCAGCCAATTAGGACAGGGTAAAGAGACCCAGTACTTC.